These T cell receptor beta chains were read from a single sample in a study of sequential checkpoint blockade in melanoma. Sequencing was performed with immunoSEQ multiplex PCR; in TCRdb, only in-frame clones are kept and a portion is missing. Among about 13,000 clones listed, 55% to 75% were seen once. The source was CD8+ T cells sorted from blood (inferred from file names), collected from a patient given nivolumab and ipilimumab in sequence. These receptors all come from a human donor with melanoma. Both conserved end residues are part of each CDR3. The order of the fields is D gene, V gene, clone size, J gene, CDR3 DNA, CDR3 protein. The D gene is left open where the match is weak. Not all rows give a size; the values are once, few, many and, for expanded clones, a class.

D gene: NA; V gene: TRBV7-2; clone size: NA; J gene: TRBJ2-7; CDR3 DNA: TGTGCCAGCAGCCCCTACGGGGGAGGCTACGAGCAGTACTTC; CDR3 protein: CASSPYGGGYEQYF
D gene: TRBD2; V gene: TRBV15; clone size: NA; J gene: TRBJ2-1; CDR3 DNA: TGTGCCACCAGCAGAGAACTAGCGGGAGGGCCGTTAAACAATGAGCAGTTCTTC; CDR3 protein: CATSRELAGGPLNNEQFF
D gene: TRBD1; V gene: TRBV6-5; clone size: NA; J gene: TRBJ2-7; CDR3 DNA: TGTGCCAGCAGTTCCGGGACAGGGGGTTGGGAGCAGTACTTC; CDR3 protein: CASSSGTGGWEQYF
D gene: TRBD2; V gene: TRBV7-2; clone size: once; J gene: TRBJ2-1; CDR3 DNA: TGTGCCAGCAGCTTAGAGGAACTAGCGGGAATCAATGAGCAGTTCTTC; CDR3 protein: CASSLEELAGINEQFF
D gene: TRBD2; V gene: TRBV18; clone size: once; J gene: TRBJ2-7; CDR3 DNA: TGTGCCAGCTCACCACGGGGACTAGCGGGAATTCGATCCTACGAGCAGTACTTC; CDR3 protein: CASSPRGLAGIRSYEQYF
D gene: TRBD2; V gene: TRBV2; clone size: NA; J gene: TRBJ2-1; CDR3 DNA: TGTGCCAGCGGGTTAGCGGGGGGGCGGTTCGAGCAGTTCTTC; CDR3 protein: CASGLAGGRFEQFF
D gene: NA; V gene: TRBV7-9; clone size: NA; J gene: TRBJ2-4; CDR3 DNA: TGTGCCAGCAGCCCCGGTAACATTCAGTACTTC; CDR3 protein: CASSPGNIQYF
D gene: TRBD2; V gene: TRBV7-2; clone size: NA; J gene: TRBJ2-7; CDR3 DNA: TGTGCCAGCAGCTTAGCAACAACTAGCGTCGGGATTGGCGAGCAGTACTTC; CDR3 protein: CASSLATTSVGIGEQYF
D gene: TRBD1; V gene: TRBV5-1; clone size: medium-sized; J gene: TRBJ2-7; CDR3 DNA: TGCGCCAGCAGCTTGGCAACAGGGGCTTCCTACGAGCAGTACTTC; CDR3 protein: CASSLATGASYEQYF
D gene: NA; V gene: TRBV7-9; clone size: NA; J gene: TRBJ1-2; CDR3 DNA: TGTGCCAGCAGCTTAGGAGGCGGGAGCCGGGGCTACACCTTC; CDR3 protein: CASSLGGGSRGYTF
D gene: NA; V gene: TRBV11-2; clone size: few; J gene: TRBJ1-1; CDR3 DNA: TGTGCCAGCACCACGAGAAGGGGATTGGACACTGAAGCTTTCTTT; CDR3 protein: CASTTRRGLDTEAFF
D gene: TRBD1; V gene: TRBV27; clone size: few; J gene: TRBJ1-5; CDR3 DNA: TGTGCCAGCAGTCCCGGGACAGGCTTCAATCAGCCCCAGCATTTT; CDR3 protein: CASSPGTGFNQPQHF
D gene: NA; V gene: TRBV6-6; clone size: NA; J gene: TRBJ2-2; CDR3 DNA: TGTGCCAGCAGTTACGGCGGGTCCGGGGAGCTGTTTTTT; CDR3 protein: CASSYGGSGELFF
D gene: TRBD2; V gene: TRBV4-2; clone size: NA; J gene: TRBJ2-7; CDR3 DNA: TGTGCCAGCAGCTTGAGGCTACGAGCGGGGGGGTCCCCCTACGAGCAGTACTTC; CDR3 protein: CASSLRLRAGGSPYEQYF
D gene: NA; V gene: TRBV9; clone size: NA; J gene: TRBJ1-2; CDR3 DNA: TGTGCCAGCAGCGCAACAGTGAACTATGGCTACACCTTC; CDR3 protein: CASSATVNYGYTF
D gene: TRBD1; V gene: TRBV29-1; clone size: NA; J gene: TRBJ1-3; CDR3 DNA: TGCAGCGCGGCAGGGGGCAACTCTGGAAACACCATATATTTT; CDR3 protein: CSAAGGNSGNTIYF
D gene: NA; V gene: TRBV4-3; clone size: NA; J gene: TRBJ1-1; CDR3 DNA: TGCGCCAGCAGCCAAGGACGGGGGACTGAAGCTTTCTTT; CDR3 protein: CASSQGRGTEAFF
D gene: TRBD1; V gene: TRBV5-1; clone size: NA; J gene: TRBJ2-3; CDR3 DNA: TGCGCCAGCAGCTCTTGGACAGGGGGAGCCACAGATACGCAGTATTTT; CDR3 protein: CASSSWTGGATDTQYF
D gene: NA; V gene: TRBV7-9; clone size: NA; J gene: TRBJ2-2; CDR3 DNA: TGTGCCAGCAGCTTAATTCCGGTCGGGGAGCTGTTTTTT; CDR3 protein: CASSLIPVGELFF
D gene: NA; V gene: TRBV28; clone size: NA; J gene: TRBJ2-7; CDR3 DNA: TGTGCCAGCAGCAACTCGAACCCCGACAGCTCCTACGAGCAGTACTTC; CDR3 protein: CASSNSNPDSSYEQYF
D gene: NA; V gene: TRBV9; clone size: NA; J gene: TRBJ1-2; CDR3 DNA: TGTGCCAGCAGCCCAGGAAACTATGGCTACACCTTC; CDR3 protein: CASSPGNYGYTF
D gene: TRBD1; V gene: TRBV28; clone size: NA; J gene: TRBJ1-3; CDR3 DNA: TGTGCCAGCAGTTTGAGGGTGACAGGGGCCATCTCTGGAAACACCATATATTTT; CDR3 protein: CASSLRVTGAISGNTIYF
D gene: NA; V gene: TRBV5-6; clone size: NA; J gene: TRBJ2-7; CDR3 DNA: TGTGCCAGCAGCTCTCTGAGCGAGCAGTACTTC; CDR3 protein: CASSSLSEQYF
D gene: TRBD2; V gene: TRBV28; clone size: NA; J gene: TRBJ2-1; CDR3 DNA: TGTGCCAGCAGTCACGGGACTAGCGCAATCGATGAGCAGTTCTTC; CDR3 protein: CASSHGTSAIDEQFF
D gene: TRBD1; V gene: TRBV7-9; clone size: NA; J gene: TRBJ2-5; CDR3 DNA: TGTGCCAGCAGTCCAGGGGGCGGGGAGACCCAGTACTTC; CDR3 protein: CASSPGGGETQYF
D gene: NA; V gene: TRBV7-3; clone size: few; J gene: TRBJ2-1; CDR3 DNA: TGTGCCAGCAGCTCTCCGGACCCGCAGGGCCTACATGAGCAGTTCTTC; CDR3 protein: CASSSPDPQGLHEQFF
D gene: NA; V gene: TRBV7-9; clone size: NA; J gene: TRBJ2-5; CDR3 DNA: TGTGCCAGCAGCTCATTCGGGGGAGGAGGAGAGACCCAGTACTTC; CDR3 protein: CASSSFGGGGETQYF
D gene: NA; V gene: TRBV10-1; clone size: few; J gene: TRBJ2-1; CDR3 DNA: TGCGCCAGCAGCGCCCAGGGCAATGAGCAGTTCTTC; CDR3 protein: CASSAQGNEQFF
D gene: NA; V gene: TRBV7-8; clone size: NA; J gene: TRBJ2-5; CDR3 DNA: TGTGCCAGCAGCTCGCCCCCCGAGGGAAGGGAGACCCAGTACTTC; CDR3 protein: CASSSPPEGRETQYF
D gene: NA; V gene: TRBV30; clone size: NA; J gene: TRBJ2-5; CDR3 DNA: TGTGCCTGGAGTCTGTTTGGGGGCCCCCAAGAGACCCAGTACTTC; CDR3 protein: CAWSLFGGPQETQYF
D gene: NA; V gene: TRBV5-4; clone size: NA; J gene: TRBJ1-2; CDR3 DNA: TGTGCCAGCAGCTTGGCCTTTCAGGGGCGCGGCTACACCTTC; CDR3 protein: CASSLAFQGRGYTF
D gene: NA; V gene: TRBV4-2; clone size: NA; J gene: TRBJ2-1; CDR3 DNA: TGTGCCAGCAGCCCGGCAGGGTGGAATGAGCAGTTCTTC; CDR3 protein: CASSPAGWNEQFF
D gene: NA; V gene: TRBV2; clone size: NA; J gene: TRBJ2-1; CDR3 DNA: TGTGCCAGCAGTGAATTTCCCCACACCAACAATGAGCAGTTCTTC; CDR3 protein: CASSEFPHTNNEQFF
D gene: TRBD1; V gene: TRBV5-1; clone size: NA; J gene: TRBJ1-1; CDR3 DNA: TGCGCCAGCAGCTGGACAGGGGCCTCTTCCACTGAAGCTTTCTTT; CDR3 protein: CASSWTGASSTEAFF
D gene: TRBD2; V gene: TRBV10-3; clone size: few; J gene: TRBJ2-7; CDR3 DNA: TGTGCCATCACCGATAGCGGGAGCGGGTACGAGCAGTACTTC; CDR3 protein: CAITDSGSGYEQYF
D gene: NA; V gene: TRBV7-9; clone size: large; J gene: TRBJ2-7; CDR3 DNA: TGTGCCAGCAGCTCCACTAGTTCCCTGACAGGCCCCTACGAGCAGTACTTC; CDR3 protein: CASSSTSSLTGPYEQYF
D gene: NA; V gene: TRBV30; clone size: NA; J gene: TRBJ1-1; CDR3 DNA: TGTGCCTGGGGGAGGGCGAACACTGAAGCTTTCTTT; CDR3 protein: CAWGRANTEAFF
D gene: NA; V gene: TRBV29-1; clone size: NA; J gene: TRBJ2-5; CDR3 DNA: TGCAGCGTTGAGGGACAGTCACCTCGGGGGTACCAAGAGACCCAGTACTTC; CDR3 protein: CSVEGQSPRGYQETQYF
D gene: TRBD1; V gene: TRBV9; clone size: NA; J gene: TRBJ1-2; CDR3 DNA: TGTGCCAGCAGCATGGACAGGGACCGCCCTAACTATGGCTACACCTTC; CDR3 protein: CASSMDRDRPNYGYTF
D gene: NA; V gene: TRBV30; clone size: NA; J gene: TRBJ2-3; CDR3 DNA: TGTGCCTGGAGTATGAGTGGCACAGATACGCAGTATTTT; CDR3 protein: CAWSMSGTDTQYF
D gene: TRBD2; V gene: TRBV10-2; clone size: NA; J gene: TRBJ2-5; CDR3 DNA: TGCGCCAGCAGAGCAAGCGGGGCGGGCACTCAAGAGACCCAGTACTTC; CDR3 protein: CASRASGAGTQETQYF
D gene: TRBD2; V gene: TRBV6-5; clone size: NA; J gene: TRBJ2-5; CDR3 DNA: TGTGCCAGCAGCCCCGGGGTAGCGGGATGGGAGACCCAGTACTTC; CDR3 protein: CASSPGVAGWETQYF
D gene: TRBD1; V gene: TRBV30; clone size: once; J gene: TRBJ1-5; CDR3 DNA: TGTGCCTGGAGTGTCGGACAGGGGATTTATCAGCCCCAGCATTTT; CDR3 protein: CAWSVGQGIYQPQHF
D gene: TRBD1; V gene: TRBV2; clone size: NA; J gene: TRBJ1-1; CDR3 DNA: TGTGCCAGTTGGGACAGGGGGGACACTGAAGCTTTCTTT; CDR3 protein: CASWDRGDTEAFF
D gene: TRBD1; V gene: TRBV4-1; clone size: NA; J gene: TRBJ2-5; CDR3 DNA: TGCGCCAGCAGCCCCAGCGAGAGGGGGCTTGAGACCCAGTACTTC; CDR3 protein: CASSPSERGLETQYF
D gene: NA; V gene: TRBV4-2; clone size: NA; J gene: TRBJ2-5; CDR3 DNA: TGTGCCAGCAGCCAAGATTCAGGACTTCAAGAGACCCAGTACTTC; CDR3 protein: CASSQDSGLQETQYF
D gene: TRBD2; V gene: TRBV27; clone size: few; J gene: TRBJ2-1; CDR3 DNA: TGTGCCAGCAGTTACTCCTCGGGGGGGCCCAATGAGCAGTTCTTC; CDR3 protein: CASSYSSGGPNEQFF
D gene: NA; V gene: TRBV6-1; clone size: NA; J gene: TRBJ2-7; CDR3 DNA: TGTGCCAGCAGTGAATCTGGTCAGGAATTTCCCTACGAGCAGTACTTC; CDR3 protein: CASSESGQEFPYEQYF
D gene: NA; V gene: TRBV5-1; clone size: NA; J gene: TRBJ1-5; CDR3 DNA: TGCGCCAGCAGCTTTGAAGGGGATCAGCCCCAGCATTTT; CDR3 protein: CASSFEGDQPQHF
D gene: TRBD1; V gene: TRBV7-9; clone size: few; J gene: TRBJ1-6; CDR3 DNA: TGTGCCAGCAGCTCCCTCGAGGCCCAGGGGGGAGATTCACCCCTCCACTTT; CDR3 protein: CASSSLEAQGGDSPLHF
D gene: TRBD2; V gene: TRBV10-3; clone size: few; J gene: TRBJ2-4; CDR3 DNA: TGTGCCATCAGTGAGTCGGGACTAGGGGGCATTCAGTACTTC; CDR3 protein: CAISESGLGGIQYF
D gene: NA; V gene: TRBV9; clone size: few; J gene: TRBJ1-2; CDR3 DNA: TGTGCCAGCAGCCAGGGCGGGGGGCGAGGCTATGGCTACACCTTC; CDR3 protein: CASSQGGGRGYGYTF
D gene: TRBD2; V gene: TRBV4-3; clone size: NA; J gene: TRBJ2-7; CDR3 DNA: TGCGCCAGCAGCCCCACCAGGACTAGCGGCTTCTACGAGCAGTACTTC; CDR3 protein: CASSPTRTSGFYEQYF
D gene: NA; V gene: TRBV19; clone size: once; J gene: TRBJ2-2; CDR3 DNA: TGTGCCAGTAGCTTAATGAGCACCGGGGAGCTGTTTTTT; CDR3 protein: CASSLMSTGELFF
D gene: NA; V gene: TRBV6-6; clone size: NA; J gene: TRBJ2-5; CDR3 DNA: TGTGCCAGCAGTCCGACCGGGAACCAAGAGACCCAGTACTTC; CDR3 protein: CASSPTGNQETQYF
D gene: TRBD2; V gene: TRBV4-1; clone size: NA; J gene: TRBJ2-7; CDR3 DNA: TGCGCCAGCAGCCATACACTAGCGGAGGATTTCTACGAGCAGTACTTC; CDR3 protein: CASSHTLAEDFYEQYF
D gene: TRBD1; V gene: TRBV2; clone size: NA; J gene: TRBJ1-5; CDR3 DNA: TGTGCCAGCAGAGAGGACAGGGGGGCGGATCAGCCCCAGCATTTT; CDR3 protein: CASREDRGADQPQHF